These T cell receptor beta chains were read from a single sample in a study of blood T cell repertoires in COVID-19. TCRdb's table, derived via immunoSEQ multiplex PCR, lists solely in-frame clones and lacks some. The sample comprises 390,000 or so clones, 70% to 90% of which are singletons, and around 1.4% rests with the top ten. Sequences were obtained from peripheral blood. The receptors stem from a woman under 40 with active or convalescent COVID-19. CDR3s include the opening cysteine and the closing phenylalanine or tryptophan. Fields, in order: V gene, clone size, J gene, D gene, CDR3 DNA, CDR3 protein. The D gene is left open where the match is weak. For some rows the clone size is stated as once, few or many, or as a class when expanded; others skip it.

v_gene: TRBV6-4
abundance: NA
j_gene: TRBJ2-2
d_gene: TRBD2
CDR3nt: TGTGCCAGCAGTGATCAGGGCGGGAGGATCAACACCGGGGAGCTGTTTTTT
CDR3aa: CASSDQGGRINTGELFF

v_gene: TRBV2
abundance: NA
j_gene: TRBJ1-2
d_gene: NA
CDR3nt: TGTGCCAGCATGCCAACAGGGCAGAACTATGGCTACACCTTC
CDR3aa: CASMPTGQNYGYTF

v_gene: TRBV6-5
abundance: NA
j_gene: TRBJ1-1
d_gene: NA
CDR3nt: TGTGCCAGCAGTTCGACCCAGGGAGGCACTGAAGCTTTCTTT
CDR3aa: CASSSTQGGTEAFF

v_gene: TRBV6-6
abundance: NA
j_gene: TRBJ2-1
d_gene: TRBD2
CDR3nt: TGTGCCAGCAGAGGGACTAGCCTCTACAATGAGCAGTTCTTC
CDR3aa: CASRGTSLYNEQFF

v_gene: TRBV15
abundance: NA
j_gene: TRBJ2-2
d_gene: NA
CDR3nt: TGTGCCACCAGCAGAAATCCCCCGAGCGACACCGGGGAGCTGTTTTTT
CDR3aa: CATSRNPPSDTGELFF

v_gene: TRBV6-5
abundance: NA
j_gene: TRBJ2-1
d_gene: NA
CDR3nt: TGTGCCAGCAGGCGGGACCCATACAATGAGCAGTTCTTC
CDR3aa: CASRRDPYNEQFF

v_gene: TRBV5-1
abundance: NA
j_gene: TRBJ1-3
d_gene: NA
CDR3nt: TGCGCCAGCAGCTTGGATGTGGCAGGGTCTGGAAACACCATATATTTT
CDR3aa: CASSLDVAGSGNTIYF

v_gene: TRBV11-2
abundance: NA
j_gene: TRBJ2-1
d_gene: NA
CDR3nt: TGTGCCAGCAGAATTAGCGGCCCCGGCGGGTACAATGAGCAGTTCTTC
CDR3aa: CASRISGPGGYNEQFF

v_gene: TRBV5-1
abundance: NA
j_gene: TRBJ2-1
d_gene: TRBD2
CDR3nt: TGCGCCAGCAGCTTAGCAGCGGGGAATGAGCAGTTCTTC
CDR3aa: CASSLAAGNEQFF

v_gene: TRBV11-3
abundance: NA
j_gene: TRBJ2-2
d_gene: TRBD1
CDR3nt: TGTGCCAGCAGCCGGGACAGGGCCGCGAACACCGGGGAGCTGTTTTTT
CDR3aa: CASSRDRAANTGELFF

v_gene: TRBV24-1
abundance: NA
j_gene: TRBJ2-1
d_gene: TRBD2
CDR3nt: TGTGCCACCAGTGCCACCGGGGGGGGGCCATTTCATGAGCAGTTCTTC
CDR3aa: CATSATGGGPFHEQFF

v_gene: TRBV7-2
abundance: NA
j_gene: TRBJ1-1
d_gene: NA
CDR3nt: TGTGCCAGCAGTTTTTCTAACACTGAAGCTTTCTTT
CDR3aa: CASSFSNTEAFF

v_gene: TRBV7-9
abundance: once
j_gene: TRBJ1-1
d_gene: NA
CDR3nt: TGTGCCAGCAGCTTAGATGTGACATTTGAAGCTTTCTTT
CDR3aa: CASSLDVTFEAFF

v_gene: TRBV27
abundance: NA
j_gene: TRBJ1-6
d_gene: NA
CDR3nt: TGTGCCAGCAGTCCCCGGTTATCCTATAATTCACCCCTCCACTTT
CDR3aa: CASSPRLSYNSPLHF

v_gene: TRBV15
abundance: NA
j_gene: TRBJ1-2
d_gene: NA
CDR3nt: TGTGCCACCAGCAGAGGCCAGGGGATCGACTATGGCTACACCTTC
CDR3aa: CATSRGQGIDYGYTF

v_gene: TRBV3-1/TRBV3-2
abundance: NA
j_gene: TRBJ2-1
d_gene: TRBD2
CDR3nt: TGTGCCAGCAGCCAATCCGCTGGGACTAGCGGGAACGGTGAGCAGTTCTTC
CDR3aa: CASSQSAGTSGNGEQFF

v_gene: TRBV19
abundance: NA
j_gene: TRBJ1-5
d_gene: NA
CDR3nt: TGTGCCAGTAGTCTGGCAGGGGACCAGCCCCAGCATTTT
CDR3aa: CASSLAGDQPQHF

v_gene: TRBV6-2/TRBV6-3
abundance: NA
j_gene: TRBJ2-4
d_gene: TRBD2
CDR3nt: TGTGCCAGCAGTTACTCGACGGCACTAGCGGTCCTAGCCAAAAACATTCAGTACTTC
CDR3aa: CASSYSTALAVLAKNIQYF

v_gene: TRBV6-5
abundance: NA
j_gene: TRBJ2-1
d_gene: NA
CDR3nt: TGTGCCAGCAGTTACGGCCCAGGGAGGAATGAGCAGTTCTTC
CDR3aa: CASSYGPGRNEQFF

v_gene: TRBV3-1/TRBV3-2
abundance: NA
j_gene: TRBJ1-6
d_gene: NA
CDR3nt: TGTGCCAGCAGCCTCCAATCGGGTTCACCCCTCCACTTT
CDR3aa: CASSLQSGSPLHF

v_gene: TRBV28
abundance: NA
j_gene: TRBJ1-1
d_gene: NA
CDR3nt: TGTGCCAGCAGTTTATTTCGGGGAAGTACTGAAGCTTTCTTT
CDR3aa: CASSLFRGSTEAFF

v_gene: TRBV28
abundance: NA
j_gene: TRBJ1-3
d_gene: TRBD1
CDR3nt: TGTGCCAGCAGGCGGACAGGGGTTTTAAGAAACACCATATATTTT
CDR3aa: CASRRTGVLRNTIYF

v_gene: TRBV14
abundance: NA
j_gene: TRBJ2-3
d_gene: TRBD2
CDR3nt: TGTGCCAGCAGCAAACTAGCGGGGGTAACAGATACGCAGTATTTT
CDR3aa: CASSKLAGVTDTQYF

v_gene: TRBV5-1
abundance: NA
j_gene: TRBJ1-1
d_gene: NA
CDR3nt: TGCGCCAGCAGCTTTCTCGGAATCGCGGGGACGGTGAACACTGAAGCTTTCTTT
CDR3aa: CASSFLGIAGTVNTEAFF

v_gene: TRBV28
abundance: once
j_gene: TRBJ1-1
d_gene: NA
CDR3nt: TGTGCCAGCAGTTTACCCCTCGGGACTCACACTGAAGCTTTCTTT
CDR3aa: CASSLPLGTHTEAFF

v_gene: TRBV18
abundance: NA
j_gene: TRBJ2-3
d_gene: TRBD2
CDR3nt: TGTGCCAGCTCACCAATGAGGGGAGGGGCCACAGATACGCAGTATTTT
CDR3aa: CASSPMRGGATDTQYF

v_gene: TRBV5-1
abundance: NA
j_gene: TRBJ2-7
d_gene: TRBD2
CDR3nt: TGCGCCAGCAGCTTTCCCACTAGCGGGAGGAATTACGAGCAGTACTTC
CDR3aa: CASSFPTSGRNYEQYF

v_gene: TRBV18
abundance: NA
j_gene: TRBJ1-1
d_gene: NA
CDR3nt: TGTGCCAGCTCACCCCGGTTAGGACAGAGAAACACTGAAGCTTTCTTT
CDR3aa: CASSPRLGQRNTEAFF

v_gene: TRBV30
abundance: NA
j_gene: TRBJ2-3
d_gene: TRBD2
CDR3nt: TGTGCCTGCATCCGGGCTAGCGGGAACCCAGATACGCAGTATTTT
CDR3aa: CACIRASGNPDTQYF

v_gene: TRBV9
abundance: NA
j_gene: TRBJ2-2
d_gene: TRBD1
CDR3nt: TGTGCCAGTGAACCCCGTCCCCGGACAGGGGGGACCGGGGAGCTGTTTTTT
CDR3aa: CASEPRPRTGGTGELFF

v_gene: TRBV18
abundance: NA
j_gene: TRBJ2-7
d_gene: NA
CDR3nt: TGTGCCAGCTCACCCGAATCCAGGGACGAGCAGTACTTC
CDR3aa: CASSPESRDEQYF

v_gene: TRBV7-8
abundance: NA
j_gene: TRBJ2-7
d_gene: TRBD1
CDR3nt: TGTGCCAGCAGCTTATCTATTACAGGGGGTTCCTACGAGCAGTACTTC
CDR3aa: CASSLSITGGSYEQYF

v_gene: TRBV6-2/TRBV6-3
abundance: NA
j_gene: TRBJ2-5
d_gene: TRBD2
CDR3nt: TGTGCCAGCAGTTACTCGGTGGAACTAGCGGGGGGGCCGGGAGAGACCCAGTACTTC
CDR3aa: CASSYSVELAGGPGETQYF

v_gene: TRBV19
abundance: once
j_gene: TRBJ2-7
d_gene: NA
CDR3nt: TGTGCCAGTAGTTATCAGGGGCGCGAGCAGTACTTC
CDR3aa: CASSYQGREQYF

v_gene: TRBV19
abundance: few
j_gene: TRBJ2-2
d_gene: TRBD1
CDR3nt: TGTGCCAGTACGAAAAATCAGGGGGCTTCGGGGGAGCTGTTTTTT
CDR3aa: CASTKNQGASGELFF

v_gene: TRBV24-1
abundance: NA
j_gene: TRBJ2-3
d_gene: TRBD2
CDR3nt: TGTGCCACCAGTGACAACAAAGCGGGGCTTCCGGGCACAGATACGCAGTATTTT
CDR3aa: CATSDNKAGLPGTDTQYF

v_gene: TRBV9
abundance: NA
j_gene: TRBJ2-7
d_gene: NA
CDR3nt: TGTGCCAGCAGCGTAGGGCAGGGGCCGTCCTACGAGCAGTACTTC
CDR3aa: CASSVGQGPSYEQYF

v_gene: TRBV5-1
abundance: NA
j_gene: TRBJ1-1
d_gene: TRBD1
CDR3nt: TGCGCCAGCAGCTATTACAGGGGTGGCGGTACTGAAGCTTTCTTT
CDR3aa: CASSYYRGGGTEAFF

v_gene: TRBV11-3
abundance: NA
j_gene: TRBJ1-5
d_gene: TRBD1
CDR3nt: TGTGCCAGCAGCTTAGAGGGAGGGACAGGGCATCAGCCCCAGCATTTT
CDR3aa: CASSLEGGTGHQPQHF

v_gene: TRBV27
abundance: few
j_gene: TRBJ2-1
d_gene: TRBD2
CDR3nt: TGTGCCAGCAGTTTATTCAAACCCGGACTAGCGGGTCGCTCCTACAATGAGCAGTTCTTC
CDR3aa: CASSLFKPGLAGRSYNEQFF

v_gene: TRBV19
abundance: few
j_gene: TRBJ2-2
d_gene: NA
CDR3nt: TGTGCCAGTAGTAAGCTCGGGCAGCGGACCGGGGAGCTGTTTTTT
CDR3aa: CASSKLGQRTGELFF

v_gene: TRBV11-2
abundance: NA
j_gene: TRBJ1-1
d_gene: NA
CDR3nt: TGTGCCAGCAGCGCTACTTTCACCTCTGAAGCTTTCTTT
CDR3aa: CASSATFTSEAFF

v_gene: TRBV19
abundance: NA
j_gene: TRBJ2-5
d_gene: TRBD2
CDR3nt: TGTGCCAGCCAACAACTAGCGGGGGAAGGGGAGACCCAGTACTTC
CDR3aa: CASQQLAGEGETQYF

v_gene: TRBV11-2
abundance: NA
j_gene: TRBJ2-7
d_gene: TRBD2
CDR3nt: TGTGCCAGCAGCCCCAGGGTAGCGGGGGCATACGAGCAGTACTTC
CDR3aa: CASSPRVAGAYEQYF

v_gene: TRBV12-5
abundance: NA
j_gene: TRBJ2-3
d_gene: NA
CDR3nt: TGTGCTAGTGGTTTGGCGGGGGGCACAGATACGCAGTATTTT
CDR3aa: CASGLAGGTDTQYF

v_gene: TRBV2
abundance: NA
j_gene: TRBJ1-2
d_gene: NA
CDR3nt: TGTGCCAGCAGTCCTTCGGATGGCTACACCTTC
CDR3aa: CASSPSDGYTF

v_gene: TRBV11-2
abundance: NA
j_gene: TRBJ1-5
d_gene: NA
CDR3nt: TGTGCCAGCAGCATGGGACAAAGCAATCAGCCCCAGCATTTT
CDR3aa: CASSMGQSNQPQHF

v_gene: TRBV4-1
abundance: NA
j_gene: TRBJ2-1
d_gene: TRBD2
CDR3nt: TGCGCCAGCAGCCAAGTATGGACTAGCGGGGTAGATGAGCAGTTCTTC
CDR3aa: CASSQVWTSGVDEQFF

v_gene: TRBV18
abundance: few
j_gene: TRBJ2-7
d_gene: TRBD2
CDR3nt: TGTGCCAGCTCACCACCTAGCGGGAGCTACGAGCAGTACTTC
CDR3aa: CASSPPSGSYEQYF

v_gene: TRBV5-6
abundance: NA
j_gene: TRBJ1-6
d_gene: TRBD1
CDR3nt: TGTGCCAGCAACGAACAGGGGGCGCAGTTTAATTCACCCCTCCACTTT
CDR3aa: CASNEQGAQFNSPLHF

v_gene: TRBV29-1
abundance: NA
j_gene: TRBJ1-1
d_gene: NA
CDR3nt: TGCAGCGTTGAAAACGCAGGGCAGAACACTGAAGCTTTCTTT
CDR3aa: CSVENAGQNTEAFF

v_gene: TRBV5-1
abundance: NA
j_gene: TRBJ2-3
d_gene: TRBD2
CDR3nt: TGCGCCAGCAGCTCACAGCGGGGGGCAATGGATACGCAGTATTTT
CDR3aa: CASSSQRGAMDTQYF

v_gene: TRBV10-2
abundance: NA
j_gene: TRBJ2-3
d_gene: TRBD2
CDR3nt: TGCGCCAGCAGTGTACTAGCGGGATACACAGATACGCAGTATTTT
CDR3aa: CASSVLAGYTDTQYF

v_gene: TRBV5-8
abundance: NA
j_gene: TRBJ2-7
d_gene: TRBD1
CDR3nt: TGTGCCAGCCTCACCCCCCCACCGGGACAGGGCACCTACGAGCAGTACTTC
CDR3aa: CASLTPPPGQGTYEQYF

v_gene: TRBV2
abundance: NA
j_gene: TRBJ2-2
d_gene: NA
CDR3nt: TGTGCCAGCAGTGAACATTTCACTCCCAACACCGGGGAGCTGTTTTTT
CDR3aa: CASSEHFTPNTGELFF

v_gene: TRBV5-8
abundance: NA
j_gene: TRBJ2-2
d_gene: NA
CDR3nt: TGTGCCAGCAGCTTGGAGGCCGGGGGAACCGGGGAGCTGTTTTTT
CDR3aa: CASSLEAGGTGELFF

v_gene: TRBV3-1/TRBV3-2
abundance: NA
j_gene: TRBJ1-4
d_gene: TRBD1
CDR3nt: TGTGCCAGCAGTTGGCAGGGGGCAGCCAATAATGAAAAACTGTTTTTT
CDR3aa: CASSWQGAANNEKLFF

v_gene: TRBV6-5
abundance: NA
j_gene: TRBJ1-6
d_gene: TRBD1
CDR3nt: TGTGCCAGCACCGAGACAGGGGGCACTTCACCCCTCCACTTT
CDR3aa: CASTETGGTSPLHF

v_gene: TRBV24-1
abundance: NA
j_gene: TRBJ2-1
d_gene: TRBD1
CDR3nt: TGTGCCACCAGTGAAGGGACAGCTACCTACAATGAGCAGTTCTTC
CDR3aa: CATSEGTATYNEQFF

v_gene: TRBV5-6
abundance: NA
j_gene: TRBJ1-1
d_gene: NA
CDR3nt: TGTGCCAGCATCCCTAACGGCGGGGGCGCTGAAGCTTTCTTT
CDR3aa: CASIPNGGGAEAFF